A selection of T cell receptor beta chains follows, all from one sample in a study of CD8+CD57+ T cells in acquired aplastic anemia. Using its own MiXCR run on the reads, TCRdb lists one record per CDR3 protein. Found here are about 140,000 distinct CDR3 sequences, 40% to 45% of them singletons; the top ten hold 8.4%. The specimen sequenced was sorted CD4+, CD8+, or CD8+CD57+ T cells (not recorded which) from PBMCs. These receptor sequences come from a human donor in good health, serving as a control. The CDR3 runs from the conserved cysteine through the conserved F or W. The order of the fields is D gene, clone size, CDR3 length, V gene, J gene, CDR3 protein, CDR3 DNA. D genes are given only for firm matches. Size is omitted from some rows. Given values are once, few, many or a class for expanded clones.

d_gene: TRBD1
abundance: -
len: 13
v_gene: TRBV7-2
j_gene: TRBJ1-5
CDR3aa: CASSRQGTQPQHF
CDR3nt: TGTGCCAGCAGTAGACAGGGTACTCAGCCCCAGCATTTT

d_gene: -
abundance: -
len: 15
v_gene: TRBV7-8
j_gene: TRBJ1-2
CDR3aa: CASSLEPRVREGYTF
CDR3nt: TGTGCCAGCAGCTTAGAACCCAGAGTCCGGGAAGGCTACACCTTC

d_gene: -
abundance: many
len: 11
v_gene: TRBV12-3/TRBV12-4
j_gene: TRBJ1-4
CDR3aa: CASSEFEKLFF
CDR3nt: TGTGCCAGCAGCGAGTTCGAAAAACTGTTTTTT

d_gene: TRBD2
abundance: many
len: 16
v_gene: TRBV28
j_gene: TRBJ2-5
CDR3aa: CASSGLAGVYQETQYF
CDR3nt: TGTGCCAGCAGTGGACTAGCGGGGGTGTACCAAGAGACCCAGTACTTC

d_gene: -
abundance: -
len: 11
v_gene: TRBV4-1
j_gene: TRBJ1-6
CDR3aa: CASSQGLTLHF
CDR3nt: TGCGCCAGCAGCCAAGGCCTTACCCTCCACTTT

d_gene: -
abundance: -
len: 14
v_gene: TRBV5-1
j_gene: TRBJ2-7
CDR3aa: CASSLGQEGYEQYF
CDR3nt: TGCGCCAGCAGCTTGGGACAGGAAGGCTACGAGCAGTACTTC

d_gene: -
abundance: -
len: 15
v_gene: TRBV25-1
j_gene: TRBJ1-2
CDR3aa: CASSAKNRANYGYTF
CDR3nt: TGTGCCAGCAGTGCTAAGAACAGAGCTAACTATGGCTACACCTTC

d_gene: TRBD1
abundance: -
len: 15
v_gene: TRBV2
j_gene: TRBJ2-1
CDR3aa: CASRWTGIIYNEQFF
CDR3nt: TGTGCCAGCAGGTGGACAGGGATAATTTACAATGAGCAGTTCTTC

d_gene: -
abundance: many
len: 14
v_gene: TRBV20-1
j_gene: TRBJ1-3
CDR3aa: CSARDTAGSWTIYF
CDR3nt: TGCAGTGCTAGAGACACGGCCGGCTCCTGGACCATATATTTT

d_gene: TRBD1
abundance: few
len: 15
v_gene: TRBV5-4
j_gene: TRBJ2-1
CDR3aa: CASIPRDRDLNEQFF
CDR3nt: TGTGCCAGCATCCCCCGGGACAGGGATTTAAATGAGCAGTTCTTC

d_gene: -
abundance: -
len: 13
v_gene: TRBV20-1
j_gene: TRBJ1-1
CDR3aa: CSARDVTRAEAFF
CDR3nt: TGCAGTGCTAGAGATGTCACTCGCGCTGAAGCTTTCTTT

d_gene: TRBD1
abundance: many
len: 16
v_gene: TRBV24-1
j_gene: TRBJ2-5
CDR3aa: CATSERWTGGGETQYF
CDR3nt: TGTGCCACCAGTGAGAGATGGACAGGGGGCGGAGAGACCCAGTACTTC

d_gene: -
abundance: many
len: 16
v_gene: TRBV4-2
j_gene: TRBJ1-3
CDR3aa: CASSQAEKSSGNTIYF
CDR3nt: TGTGCCAGCAGCCAAGCTGAGAAGAGCTCTGGAAACACCATATATTTT

d_gene: -
abundance: many
len: 15
v_gene: TRBV11-2
j_gene: TRBJ2-5
CDR3aa: CASSFETRRQETQYF
CDR3nt: TGTGCCAGCAGCTTCGAAACTCGGAGGCAAGAGACCCAGTACTTC

d_gene: -
abundance: many
len: 12
v_gene: TRBV24-1
j_gene: TRBJ2-7
CDR3aa: CATSDSTYEQYF
CDR3nt: TGTGCCACCAGTGATTCCACCTACGAGCAGTACTTC

d_gene: -
abundance: many
len: 13
v_gene: TRBV7-9
j_gene: TRBJ1-1
CDR3aa: CASSRDGDSVAFF
CDR3nt: TGTGCCAGCAGCCGGGACGGGGATTCGGTCGCTTTCTTT

d_gene: -
abundance: once
len: 13
v_gene: TRBV20-1
j_gene: TRBJ1-4
CDR3aa: CSASFRAQEKLFF
CDR3nt: TGCAGTGCTAGTTTCAGGGCGCAGGAAAAACTGTTTTTT

d_gene: -
abundance: -
len: 13
v_gene: TRBV19
j_gene: TRBJ2-7
CDR3aa: CASSIAQSYEQYF
CDR3nt: TGTGCCAGTAGTATTGCACAGTCCTACGAGCAGTACTTC

d_gene: TRBD1
abundance: many
len: 16
v_gene: TRBV24-1
j_gene: TRBJ1-5
CDR3aa: CATSGGRTGGFQPQHF
CDR3nt: TGTGCCACCAGTGGAGGGAGGACAGGGGGTTTTCAGCCCCAGCATTTT

d_gene: -
abundance: -
len: 14
v_gene: TRBV3-1
j_gene: TRBJ1-3
CDR3aa: CAGSHSGSGNTIYF
CDR3nt: TGTGCCGGCAGCCATTCGGGATCTGGAAACACCATATATTTT

d_gene: -
abundance: -
len: 14
v_gene: TRBV13
j_gene: TRBJ2-7
CDR3aa: CASSDETGSYEQYF
CDR3nt: TGTGCCAGCAGCGACGAGACTGGCTCCTACGAGCAGTACTTC

d_gene: -
abundance: many
len: 16
v_gene: TRBV5-1
j_gene: TRBJ2-3
CDR3aa: CASSLVGPRSTDTQYF
CDR3nt: TGCGCCAGCAGCTTGGTAGGGCCGCGGAGCACAGATACGCAGTATTTT

d_gene: -
abundance: -
len: 14
v_gene: TRBV29-1
j_gene: TRBJ1-2
CDR3aa: CSVESGGANYGYTF
CDR3nt: TGCAGCGTTGAATCGGGGGGCGCTAACTATGGCTACACCTTC

d_gene: -
abundance: -
len: 12
v_gene: TRBV10-2
j_gene: TRBJ1-5
CDR3aa: CASRDRNQPQHF
CDR3nt: TGCGCCAGCAGGGACAGAAATCAGCCCCAGCATTTT

d_gene: TRBD1
abundance: -
len: 14
v_gene: TRBV15
j_gene: TRBJ1-1
CDR3aa: CATSSYRGKVEAFF
CDR3nt: TGTGCCACCAGCAGCTACAGGGGGAAAGTTGAAGCTTTCTTT

d_gene: -
abundance: few
len: 13
v_gene: TRBV19
j_gene: TRBJ1-1
CDR3aa: CASQTGTVTEAFF
CDR3nt: TGTGCCAGCCAGACAGGTACGGTCACTGAAGCTTTCTTT

d_gene: -
abundance: many
len: 14
v_gene: TRBV2
j_gene: TRBJ1-2
CDR3aa: CASSEGGYSHGYTF
CDR3nt: TGTGCCAGCAGTGAAGGGGGATACTCTCATGGCTACACCTTC

d_gene: -
abundance: -
len: 16
v_gene: TRBV20-1
j_gene: TRBJ2-2
CDR3aa: CSARDTLGKNTGELFF
CDR3nt: TGCAGTGCTAGGGACACCCTCGGAAAGAACACCGGGGAGCTGTTTTTT

d_gene: -
abundance: few
len: 13
v_gene: TRBV10-3
j_gene: TRBJ1-2
CDR3aa: CAISDERGYGYTF
CDR3nt: TGTGCCATCAGTGATGAGCGGGGCTATGGCTACACCTTC

d_gene: -
abundance: -
len: 14
v_gene: TRBV19
j_gene: TRBJ2-7
CDR3aa: CASSSRDLPYEQYF
CDR3nt: TGTGCCAGTAGTTCCCGGGACCTCCCCTACGAGCAGTACTTC

d_gene: -
abundance: many
len: 14
v_gene: TRBV7-2
j_gene: TRBJ1-5
CDR3aa: CASSRTGWGQPQHF
CDR3nt: TGTGCCAGCAGCCGTACAGGGTGGGGACAGCCCCAGCATTTT

d_gene: -
abundance: few
len: 16
v_gene: TRBV3-1
j_gene: TRBJ1-1
CDR3aa: CASSQTAVVINTEAFF
CDR3nt: TGTGCCAGCAGCCAGACCGCGGTTGTAATTAACACTGAAGCTTTCTTT

d_gene: -
abundance: -
len: 17
v_gene: TRBV11-2
j_gene: TRBJ2-1
CDR3aa: CASRPAGRGPRGYEQFF
CDR3nt: TGTGCCAGCAGGCCCGCTGGGCGGGGGCCCCGTGGGTATGAGCAGTTCTTC

d_gene: TRBD1
abundance: -
len: 14
v_gene: TRBV2
j_gene: TRBJ1-2
CDR3aa: CASSSGGIIYGYTF
CDR3nt: TGTGCCAGCAGCTCAGGGGGGATCATTTATGGCTACACCTTC

d_gene: -
abundance: -
len: 12
v_gene: TRBV30
j_gene: TRBJ2-3
CDR3aa: CAWIGGGGTQYF
CDR3nt: TGTGCCTGGATAGGGGGCGGGGGAACGCAGTATTTT

d_gene: TRBD2
abundance: few
len: 15
v_gene: TRBV10-3
j_gene: TRBJ2-1
CDR3aa: CAISDSSGRGDEQFF
CDR3nt: TGTGCCATCAGTGATTCTAGCGGGAGAGGCGATGAGCAGTTCTTC

d_gene: TRBD1
abundance: -
len: 16
v_gene: TRBV10-1
j_gene: TRBJ2-3
CDR3aa: CASSDPGGSGTDTQYF
CDR3nt: TGCGCCAGCAGTGACCCAGGGGGCAGTGGGACAGATACGCAGTATTTT

d_gene: TRBD1
abundance: many
len: 13
v_gene: TRBV2
j_gene: TRBJ1-2
CDR3aa: CASSARQGYGYTF
CDR3nt: TGTGCCAGCAGTGCGAGACAGGGCTATGGCTACACCTTC

d_gene: -
abundance: many
len: 15
v_gene: TRBV5-1
j_gene: TRBJ1-5
CDR3aa: CASSLAGSGNQPQHF
CDR3nt: TGCGCCAGCAGCTTGGCAGGAAGCGGGAATCAGCCCCAGCATTTT

d_gene: TRBD1
abundance: many
len: 14
v_gene: TRBV12-3/TRBV12-4
j_gene: TRBJ2-7
CDR3aa: CASSFSGGSYEQYF
CDR3nt: TGTGCCAGCAGTTTCTCAGGGGGCTCGTACGAGCAGTACTTC

d_gene: TRBD2
abundance: many
len: 15
v_gene: TRBV6-1
j_gene: TRBJ2-7
CDR3aa: CASTPGLAVSYEQYF
CDR3nt: TGTGCCAGCACCCCCGGACTAGCGGTATCCTACGAGCAGTACTTC

d_gene: -
abundance: many
len: 14
v_gene: TRBV7-7
j_gene: TRBJ2-3
CDR3aa: CASSPTGNTDTQYF
CDR3nt: TGTGCCAGCAGCCCCACGGGGAACACAGATACGCAGTATTTT

d_gene: -
abundance: once
len: 14
v_gene: TRBV7-8
j_gene: TRBJ2-1
CDR3aa: CASSLARSRNEQFF
CDR3nt: TGTGCCAGCAGCTTAGCTAGGTCCCGGAATGAGCAGTTCTTC

d_gene: TRBD1
abundance: -
len: 15
v_gene: TRBV10-3
j_gene: TRBJ1-3
CDR3aa: CAISDTGVSGNTIYF
CDR3nt: TGTGCCATCAGTGACACAGGGGTCTCTGGAAACACCATATATTTT

d_gene: TRBD1
abundance: few
len: 16
v_gene: TRBV28
j_gene: TRBJ1-2
CDR3aa: CASSRGDRGTNYGYTF
CDR3nt: TGTGCCAGCAGTCGCGGCGACAGGGGAACTAACTATGGCTACACCTTC

d_gene: TRBD1
abundance: -
len: 14
v_gene: TRBV29-1
j_gene: TRBJ2-7
CDR3aa: CSVSGGQGSYEQYF
CDR3nt: TGCAGCGTGTCAGGGGGACAGGGGTCCTACGAGCAGTACTTC

d_gene: TRBD1
abundance: -
len: 17
v_gene: TRBV20-1
j_gene: TRBJ2-6
CDR3aa: CSAWDRGGKSGANVLTF
CDR3nt: TGCAGTGCCTGGGACAGGGGGGGAAAGTCTGGGGCCAACGTCCTGACTTTC

d_gene: TRBD1
abundance: -
len: 14
v_gene: TRBV12-3/TRBV12-4
j_gene: TRBJ2-7
CDR3aa: CASSLWQGAYEQYF
CDR3nt: TGTGCCAGCAGTTTATGGCAGGGGGCCTACGAGCAGTACTTC

d_gene: -
abundance: -
len: 10
v_gene: TRBV7-2
j_gene: TRBJ1-2
CDR3aa: CASSSTGYTF
CDR3nt: TGTGCCAGCAGCTCGACGGGCTACACCTTC

d_gene: -
abundance: few
len: 18
v_gene: TRBV5-6
j_gene: TRBJ1-2
CDR3aa: CASSLVLHLQSTNYGYTF
CDR3nt: TGTGCCAGCAGCCTTGTCCTCCACCTTCAAAGTACTAACTATGGCTACACCTTC

d_gene: TRBD1
abundance: -
len: 16
v_gene: TRBV10-2
j_gene: TRBJ2-6
CDR3aa: CASSVVTGTGANVLTF
CDR3nt: TGCGCCAGCAGTGTCGTGACAGGGACTGGGGCCAACGTCCTGACTTTC

d_gene: -
abundance: few
len: 13
v_gene: TRBV3-1
j_gene: TRBJ1-1
CDR3aa: CASSPGTKSEAFF
CDR3nt: TGTGCCAGCAGCCCCGGGACAAAGAGTGAAGCTTTCTTT